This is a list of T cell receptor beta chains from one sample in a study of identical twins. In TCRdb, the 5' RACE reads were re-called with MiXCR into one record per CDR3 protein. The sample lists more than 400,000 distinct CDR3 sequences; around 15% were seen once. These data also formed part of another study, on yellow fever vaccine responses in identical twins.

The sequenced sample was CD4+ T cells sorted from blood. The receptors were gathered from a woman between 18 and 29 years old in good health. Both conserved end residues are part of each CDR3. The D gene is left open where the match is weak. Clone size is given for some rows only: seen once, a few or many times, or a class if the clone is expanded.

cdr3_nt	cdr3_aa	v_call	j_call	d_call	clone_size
TGTGCCAGCAGCCAAAACAGAATCAATGAGCAGTTCTTC	CASSQNRINEQFF	TRBV3-1	TRBJ2-1	.	few
TGTGCCAGCAGTTACCGGTGGGAGGGGTCTGAAAAACTGTTTTTT	CASSYRWEGSEKLFF	TRBV6-5	TRBJ1-4	.	few
TGTGCCAGTAGTATTGGCCCAGGGCTTAGAACTGAAGCTTTCTTT	CASSIGPGLRTEAFF	TRBV19	TRBJ1-1	.	many
TGCGCCAGCAGCTTGGACAGGGGAGGGGTCTATGGCTACACCTTC	CASSLDRGGVYGYTF	TRBV5-1	TRBJ1-2	TRBD1	.
TGTGCCAGCAGTGGGAGGACAGGCGGCAATCAGCCCCAGCATTTT	CASSGRTGGNQPQHF	TRBV28	TRBJ1-5	TRBD1	few
TGCGCCAGCAGCACCACCGGCGGACGCCTCTCCTACGAGCAGTACTTC	CASSTTGGRLSYEQYF	TRBV5-1	TRBJ2-7	.	.
TGTGCCAGCAGCTTAGCATCGCTAGCGGGGACCGGGGAGCTGTTTTTT	CASSLASLAGTGELFF	TRBV11-2	TRBJ2-2	TRBD2	few
TGTGCCAGCTCACCACTTGGCGGGGGGCTTTACAATGAGCAGTTCTTC	CASSPLGGGLYNEQFF	TRBV18	TRBJ2-1	TRBD2	.
TGCAGTGCTAGAGATGGGGGACTAGCGGGAGTTCCCCGCTCCTACAATGAGCAGTTCTTC	CSARDGGLAGVPRSYNEQFF	TRBV20-1	TRBJ2-1	TRBD2	.
TGTGCCATCAGTGTGATAGCTGACAGGGCTGGCGGGGAGCTGTTTTTT	CAISVIADRAGGELFF	TRBV10-3	TRBJ2-2	TRBD1	.
TGTGCCAGCCGCATAGCAGGGGTTAGCTATGGCTACACCTTC	CASRIAGVSYGYTF	TRBV6-1	TRBJ1-2	.	many
TGCGCCAGCAGCTTGGACCTGGGACTGTACAATGAGCAGTTCTTC	CASSLDLGLYNEQFF	TRBV5-1	TRBJ2-1	.	few
TGTGCCAGCAGTCTTAGCGGGAGAACAGATACGCAGTATTTT	CASSLSGRTDTQYF	TRBV28	TRBJ2-3	TRBD2	many
TGTGCCAACGGACTGGGGAACGAGCAGTACTTC	CANGLGNEQYF	TRBV10-3	TRBJ2-7	.	many
TGTGCCAGCAGTTTCGGACAGGCGAACACTGAAGCTTTCTTT	CASSFGQANTEAFF	TRBV12-3/TRBV12-4	TRBJ1-1	TRBD1	many
TGTGCCAGCAGCGGACTAGCGGGAGGGGTAAAGACCCAGTACTTC	CASSGLAGGVKTQYF	TRBV27	TRBJ2-5	TRBD2	.
TGTGCCAGCACCCCTAGAGGGTCAGATACGCAGTATTTT	CASTPRGSDTQYF	TRBV12-3/TRBV12-4	TRBJ2-3	.	.
TGCAGTGCTAGCGAACCGGGACAGGGCAACTATGGCTACACCTTC	CSASEPGQGNYGYTF	TRBV20-1	TRBJ1-2	TRBD1	few
TGTGCCAGCAGCTTGAGAACAGGGACTGAGCAGTTCTTC	CASSLRTGTEQFF	TRBV5-6	TRBJ2-1	.	many
TGTGCCAGCAGTGCCATTTGGGCGGGAGGCCAGACTATAAAGATCTTC	CASSAIWAGGQTIKIF	TRBV27	TRBJ2-1	TRBD2	.
TGTGCCAGCAGAACTTGGCGGGGAGGGACCTCCGTCACCGGGGAGCTGTTTTTT	CASRTWRGGTSVTGELFF	TRBV11-2	TRBJ2-2	TRBD2	.
TGTGCCAGCAGTTACAGGCTCCATGAGCAGTTCTTC	CASSYRLHEQFF	TRBV12-3/TRBV12-4	TRBJ2-1	.	few
TGTGCCAGCAGCCCTGATCTAGCGTTAAACAATGAGCAGTTCTTC	CASSPDLALNNEQFF	TRBV7-3	TRBJ2-1	.	.
TGTGCCATCCCCTCGAACAAGGCCTCGAACACCGGGGAGCTGTTTTTT	CAIPSNKASNTGELFF	TRBV10-3	TRBJ2-2	.	many
TGTGCCAGCAGCCTGGGAGCGGGCGGGGATGTACACAATGAGCAGTTCTTC	CASSLGAGGDVHNEQFF	TRBV5-5	TRBJ2-1	.	.
TGCGCCAGTCGACTAGCGGGGGTCGATCGTTCAGGGAATGAGCAGTTCTTC	CASRLAGVDRSGNEQFF	TRBV4-1	TRBJ2-1	TRBD2	few
TGTGCCAGCAGGCAGACTAGCGGGCGGCTGCACGATGAGCAGTTCTTC	CASRQTSGRLHDEQFF	TRBV2	TRBJ2-1	TRBD2	.
TGTGCCACCAGCCCCCGCACCAGCGGGAGAAGGACCGGGGAGCTGTTTTTT	CATSPRTSGRRTGELFF	TRBV24-1	TRBJ2-2	TRBD2	.